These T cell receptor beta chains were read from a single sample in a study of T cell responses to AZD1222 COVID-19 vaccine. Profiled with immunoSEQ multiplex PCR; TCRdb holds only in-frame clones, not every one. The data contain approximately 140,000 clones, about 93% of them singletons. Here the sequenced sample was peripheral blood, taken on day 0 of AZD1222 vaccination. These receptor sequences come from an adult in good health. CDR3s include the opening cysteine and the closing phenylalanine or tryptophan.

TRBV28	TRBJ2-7	CASSSSTRAEVEQYF
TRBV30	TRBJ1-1	CACTPRQGLSTEAFF
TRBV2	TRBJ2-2	CASGREGGELFF
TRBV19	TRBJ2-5	CASSFQAETQYF
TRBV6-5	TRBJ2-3	CASRNQGSDTQYF
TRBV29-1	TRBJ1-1	CSVVLGANTEAFF
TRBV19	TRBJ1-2	CASSPRGKEGEGYTF
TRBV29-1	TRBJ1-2	CSVEAAGLYGYTF
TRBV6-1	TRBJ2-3	CASSVRPAFRYGDTQYF
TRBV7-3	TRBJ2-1	CASSLSQRGEQFF
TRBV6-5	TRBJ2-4	CASRTVAKNIQYF
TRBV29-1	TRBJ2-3	CSVAFLTTDTQYF
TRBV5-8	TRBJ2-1	CASSSLTSGSYNEQFF
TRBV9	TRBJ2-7	CASSVGRVTHEQYF
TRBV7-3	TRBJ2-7	CASSLPKRTSDRYEQYF
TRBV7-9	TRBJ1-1	CASQVGVLTEAFF
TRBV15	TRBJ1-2	CATSRDRAGGYTF
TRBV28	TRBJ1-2	CASSSPQSMDYTF
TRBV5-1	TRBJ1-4	CASSLMPGGNEKLFF
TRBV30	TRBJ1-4	CAWSVGRFNEKLFF
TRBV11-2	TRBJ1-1	CASSLDRGSTEAFF
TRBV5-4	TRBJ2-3	CASRDGLAVSTDTQYF
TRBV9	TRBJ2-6	CASSLTPSGANVLTF